The T cell receptor (beta chain) described here comes from a study of blood T cell repertoires in COVID-19 (dated by TCRdb to about 2020). For the study in its entirety: Samples covering the acute and convalescent phases of COVID-19 were provided by collaborators in the United States, Italy and Spain. The prospective study material was composed of cDNA or gDNA derived from T cells, B-cell-depleted T cells, or PBMCs. Deeply sampled blood TCRbeta repertoires from subjects exposed to, actively infected with, or recovered from COVID-19 were included in the dataset. A freely available public database, intended as a resource for researchers studying the immune response to SARS-CoV-2, is where the repertoires were released. The samples were drawn from the first 160 participants of the ongoing ImmuneRACE study and from 1,254 subjects provided by 6 global collaborators. A de-identified subject ID, COVID-19 status, age in years and sex were almost always included in the sample metadata. Where available, HLA class I and class II types were obtained from metadata supplied by the sample provider rather than from assay-based typing. What the authors observed across the whole study: How much clinical and demographic metadata was included differed by source and by participant, and the metadata was provided uncurated.

Here V drops 7 bases and J drops 1 base, and the junction holds 12 bases not matched to any gene. CDR1 and CDR2 (WSHSY, SAAADI) derive from the germline V gene. There are 17 amino acids in the CDR3, from cysteine to phenylalanine inclusive. The CDR3 DNA has 51 bases and is translated from base 1. TCRbeta CDR3 regions were amplified from genomic DNA using the immunoSEQ Assay, a bias-controlled multiplex PCR. The original pipeline was this. Nucleated cell counts per sample were estimated from amplification of reference gene primers within the assay. To quantify the absolute abundance of each unique TCRbeta CDR3 rearrangement, sequence reads were collapsed and filtered. Productive Simpson clonality was computed per sample as the square root of Simpson's diversity index over productive rearrangements. TCRdb mirrors the immuneACCESS table, restricted to in-frame sequences. Some clones are absent from its copies; in checked studies, under half trace to an unresolved V gene, and the reason for the others is unknown. The V and J calls and the clone size are those of that table, but D and trimming were determined from the DNA. The sample data list approximately 100,000 clones, and 65% to 85% of these were observed just once. The ten most abundant clones make up 4% to 5.5% of the sample.

To note about this clone: Its antigen is still unknown. The sample holds no much larger clone one base away, and base qualities are not on file.

Each collaborating institution followed its own protocols to collect whole blood in K2EDTA tubes. For TCRbeta analysis, collaborator samples were shipped as frozen whole blood, as isolated PBMCs, or as DNA extracted from either sample type. Recombination joined TRBV10-2 with TRBJ2-2; 7 bases in the junction line up with TRBD1. The material sequenced was peripheral blood. The origin of this receptor is a man between 60 and 75 years old with acute or convalescent COVID-19. Here is the DNA: TGCGCCAGCACCTCCTACAGGGGACCGGAGAACACCGGGGAGCTGTTTTTT. Its protein product is CASTSYRGPENTGELFF.